Listed here are 17 T cell receptor beta chains from one sample, sequenced in a study of Graves' ophthalmopathy and Graves' hyperthyroidism (dated by TCRdb to about 2018). The sequencing machine was an Illumina HiSeq 2000. For repertoire sequencing, the TCR beta CDR3 regions were amplified from RNA transcripts. A first-round RT-PCR used HTBI primers with the Qiagen OneStep RT-PCR kit, followed by a second-round multiplex PCR, size selection and purification. The public reads were run again by TCRdb, first through fastp at Q25 and then through MiXCR, and only productive beta chains were kept. Merged by CDR3 protein, the rows form single entries marked with the most common genes and DNA. Recorded for this sample are around 660,000 distinct CDR3 sequences; roughly two fifths of them occurred a single time. Together, the top ten hold about 3.3% of the sample. Sequenced material: peripheral blood. Receptors originate from an adult man with Graves' ophthalmopathy.

About this clonotype itself: This could be a read error, since a much larger clone is one nucleotide away. This chain links TRBV19 with TRBJ1-1, with D possibly TRBD1 on 5 matching bases. The CDR3 is made up of 13 amino acids. V was trimmed by 6 bases and J by 6 bases, leaving 14 bases between them. Germline V gene lookup returns CDR1 LNHDA and CDR2 SQIVND (reference sequence). The CDR3 DNA follows: TGTGCCAGTAGAAACCAGGGTAGGGCTGAAGCTTTCTTT. Its protein is CASRNQGRAEAFF.

CDR3 sequence reads: CATSREFRDSSTDTQYF. In DNA form, the CDR3 reads TGTGCCACCAGCAGAGAATTCCGGGACAGTAGCACAGATACGCAGTACTTC. This chain connects TRBV15 to TRBJ2-5, with 7 bases that match TRBD1. Germline V lookup: CDR1 LNHNV, CDR2 YYDKDF (reference sequence). V shed 0 bases, J shed 11 bases, and the junction held 18 bases outside the gene matches. The CDR3 consists of 17 residues.

This clonotype has more than one count but fewer than ten. The chain has TRBV10-3 and TRBJ1-5; 7 bases match TRBD1. V shed 10 bases, J shed 2 bases, and the junction held 20 bases outside the gene matches. CDR3 length: 18 amino acids. Germline lookup yields CDR1 ENHRY and CDR2 SYGVKD. CDR3 sequence (DNA): TGTGCCAGCATTTCACAGGGGACGTTCCCTCCGGGCAATCAGCCCCAGCATTTT. Its protein product is CASISQGTFPPGNQPQHF.

This clonotype was seen at least ten times. The chain links TRBV25-1 to TRBJ1-6, with D hard to call. The CDR3 runs 13 residues. Trimming shortened V by 2 bases and J by 6 bases, and 5 bases separated the two germline ends. Germline CDR1 and CDR2: MGHDK and SYGVNS. CDR3 coding DNA: TGTGCCAGCAGTGAACAAACTAATTCACCCCTCCACTTT. This translates into CASSEQTNSPLHF.

The rearrangement joins TRBV10-3 to TRBJ1-2; TRBD1 aligns across 10 bases. After removal of 10 bases from V and 6 bases from J, the junction contained 11 bases not matched to a gene. CDR1 and CDR2 from the germline V gene are ENHRY and SYGVKD. The CDR3 runs to 14 residues. As DNA, the CDR3 is TGTGCCAGCAGCGGGACAGGGACAGGGGATGGCTACACCTTC. Amino acid sequence: CASSGTGTGDGYTF.

This sequence joins TRBV7-9 and TRBJ2-1, with TRBD2 identical over 9 bases. V lost 4 bases, J lost 0 bases, and 10 bases stayed unmatched. Germline V gene data show CDR1 as SEHNR and CDR2 as FQNEAQ (reference sequence). The CDR3 consists of 18 residues. CDR3 amino acids: CASSSQGFSGSSYNEQFF. The CDR3 DNA sequence: TGTGCCAGCAGCTCCCAAGGGTTTAGCGGGAGCTCCTACAATGAGCAGTTCTTC.

This clonotype has ten or more counts. The chain couples TRBV3-1 to TRBJ2-5; a possible D gene is TRBD1 (5 bases). V dropped 1 base and J dropped 4 bases, with 10 bases sitting between them. Germline CDR1 is LGHDT and CDR2 is YNNKEL (reference sequence). CDR3 length equals 14 residues. CDR3 in DNA: TGTGCCAGCAGCCAAGCCCGCGACAGAGAGACCCAGTACTTC. Translating it yields CASSQARDRETQYF.

The chain carries TRBV7-2 and TRBJ2-7; TRBD1 matches at 10 bases. This CDR3 comprises 17 residues. Germline loops: CDR1 SGHTA, CDR2 FQGNSA. The junction had 11 bases not matched to a gene; V was cut back by 4 bases and J by 2 bases. The CDR3 DNA reads as TGTGCCAGCAGCTCCCAAAATCCGGGACAGGGGACCTACGAGCAGTACTTC. Amino acids: CASSSQNPGQGTYEQYF.

The gene calls are TRBV20-1 and TRBJ1-5; the match to TRBD1 covers 11 bases. This CDR3 has 14 residues. Germline CDR1 and CDR2: DFQATT and SNEGSKA (reference sequence). V lost 4 bases, J lost 6 bases, and 5 bases stayed unmatched. CDR3 coding DNA: TGCAGTGCTAAGGGACAGGGGGAGTTTCAGCCCCAGCATTTT. As protein: CSAKGQGEFQPQHF.

The chain uses TRBV7-2 and TRBJ1-1, with 12 bases lining up with TRBD1. The CDR3 is 12 amino acids. V lost 10 bases and J lost 6; bases outside the gene matches: 3. The V gene's germline CDR1 is SGHTA and CDR2 FQGNSA. The CDR3 coding sequence is TGTGCCACCCGGGACAGGGGGCCTGAAGCTTTCTTT. It codes for CATRDRGPEAFF.

This clonotype occurred a few times. The chain uses TRBV29-1 and TRBJ2-1; 9 bases match TRBD2. This CDR3 has 14 residues. The germline V gene encodes CDR1 SQVTM and CDR2 ANQGSEA. V shed 1 base and J 9 bases; nucleotides not matched to a gene: 7. The DNA for the CDR3 is TGCAGCGTTGAAGTAAGGGGCGGGAGGGGTGAGCAGTTCTTC. It is translated as CSVEVRGGRGEQFF.

This clonotype was detected many times. The chain employs TRBV2 and TRBJ2-2; no definite D call. V lost 2 bases, J lost 7 bases, and 8 bases lay in between. The CDR3 totals 13 residues. Germline loops: CDR1 SNHLY, CDR2 FYNNEI. CDR3 bases: TGTGCCAGCAGTGAAACCCTGAGCGGGGAGCTGTTTTTT. Its protein product is CASSETLSGELFF.

This clonotype was observed a few times. The chain joins TRBV7-9 to TRBJ2-5; weak D call: TRBD1 (5 bases). The CDR3 spans 16 residues. Germline CDR1 SEHNR, CDR2 FQNEAQ (reference sequence). The V and J ends lost 3 bases and 7 bases respectively, with 21 bases between them. CDR3 nucleotide sequence: TGTGCCAGCAGCTTCCTTTTCGACAGCCATGTTGGGACCCAGTACTTC. Translation: CASSFLFDSHVGTQYF.

This clonotype was seen a handful of times. The rearrangement links TRBV5-1 to TRBJ1-3; possibly TRBD1 for D (5 bases). Germline lookup yields CDR1 SGHRS and CDR2 YFSETQ. This CDR3 spans 17 amino acids. V lost 0 bases to trimming and J lost 4 bases, with 17 bases between them. The CDR3 here is CASSLGDRAGQGNTIYF. The DNA of the CDR3 is TGCGCCAGCAGCTTGGGGGACCGAGCCGGGCAAGGAAACACCATATATTTT. The full variable domain, rest sourced from reference TRBV5-1 and TRBJ1-3, is KAGVTQTPRYLIKTRGQQVTLSCSPISGHRSVSWYQQTPGQGLQFLFEYFSETQRNKGNFPGRFSGRQFSNSRSEMNVSTLELGDSALYLCASSLGDRAGQGNTIYFGEGSWLTVV.

This clonotype was seen at least ten times. The chain uses TRBV11-2 and TRBJ1-1; D not resolved. Between the trimmed V and J ends, which lost 5 bases and 3 bases, there was a span of 13 bases. The CDR3 has 14 amino acids. Germline V CDR1 and CDR2: SGHAT, FQNNGV. The CDR3 sequence is CASSVKLLDTEAFF. The CDR3 coding sequence is TGTGCCAGCAGCGTCAAGCTCCTGGACACTGAAGCTTTCTTT.

A remark on this clonotype: A much more abundant neighbour one base away suggests this may be a read error. The chain links TRBV20-1 to TRBJ1-5, with D tentatively TRBD1 (6 bases). Germline CDR1 reads DFQATT; CDR2 reads SNEGSKA (reference sequence). V was shortened by 4 bases and J by 0 bases, with 13 bases between the two germline ends. This CDR3 comprises 15 residues. The CDR3 region has the DNA TGCAGTGCTACAAGCTCAGGGGCTAGCAATCAGCCCCAGCATTTT. Translation gives CSATSSGASNQPQHF.

This clonotype was found many times. V usage is TRBV20-1 and J usage is TRBJ1-1; D not certain. This CDR3 contains 12 residues. The ends were cut back, 0 bases at V and 9 bases at J, with 11 bases in the middle. Germline values: CDR1 DFQATT, CDR2 SNEGSKA (reference sequence). CDR3 loop: CSARDQSGQAFF. The CDR3 bases are TGCAGTGCTAGAGATCAGTCCGGGCAAGCTTTCTTT.